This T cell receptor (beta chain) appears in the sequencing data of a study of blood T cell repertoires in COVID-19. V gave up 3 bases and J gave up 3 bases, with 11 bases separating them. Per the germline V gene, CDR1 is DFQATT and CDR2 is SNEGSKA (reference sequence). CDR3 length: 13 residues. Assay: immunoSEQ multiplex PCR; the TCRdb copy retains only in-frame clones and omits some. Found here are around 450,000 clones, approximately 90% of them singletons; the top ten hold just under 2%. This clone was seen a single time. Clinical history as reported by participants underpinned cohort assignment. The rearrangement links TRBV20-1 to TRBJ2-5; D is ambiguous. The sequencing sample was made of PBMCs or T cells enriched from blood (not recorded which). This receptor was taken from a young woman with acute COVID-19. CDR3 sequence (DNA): TGCAGTGCTAGTTTCGCGGTAAAAGAGACCCAGTACTTC. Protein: CSASFAVKETQYF.